Shown below are 25 T cell receptor beta chains from a single sample sequenced in a study of metastatic and nonmetastatic thyroid tumors. TCRdb reanalyzed the PCR reads with MiXCR. The sample consists of 20,000 to 25,000 clones, 20% of them appearing once. Treatment of any kind had been given to no patient before thyroid surgery. Material for sequencing was adjacent normal tissue. These receptors originate from a female donor with papillary thyroid cancer or a benign thyroid nodule (not recorded which). Some clones in this sample may be carry-over from other donors' samples.

The V gene is TRBV11-1, the J gene TRBJ2-7; D might be TRBD1 (6 bases). Trimming shortened V by 2 bases and J by 0 bases, and 23 bases separated the two germline ends. Germline V gene lookup returns CDR1 SGHAT and CDR2 FQDESV (reference sequence). CDR3 length: 19 amino acids. The CDR3 nucleotides are TGTGCCAGCAGCTTACTACGTTTTGGACAGCTAGAGAGCTCCTACGAGCAGTACTTC. Protein: CASSLLRFGQLESSYEQYF.

This clone is classed as medium-sized. This chain joins TRBV12-3 or TRBV12-4 and TRBJ1-2, with D perhaps matching TRBD1 (5 bases). V lost 3 bases to trimming and J lost 4 bases, with 15 bases between them. The CDR3 sequence is 15 residues long. Here the CDR3 reads CASSLLGLGPYGYTF. Here the CDR3 DNA reads TGTGCCAGCAGTTTGCTCGGATTGGGGCCCTATGGCTACACCTTC.

This clone was counted ten times or more. This rearrangement joins TRBV2 to TRBJ2-5; D unresolved. The germline V gene encodes CDR1 SNHLY and CDR2 FYNNEI. The CDR3 is made up of 16 amino acids. The ends were cut back, 3 bases at V and 0 bases at J, with 14 bases in the middle. The CDR3 protein is CASSDGNLDYQETQYF. The CDR3 DNA reads as TGTGCCAGCAGTGATGGTAATCTGGATTACCAAGAGACCCAGTACTTC.

The CDR3 sequence: CASSHFEGDLYNEQFF. In DNA, the CDR3 is TGTGCCAGCAGCCACTTTGAGGGAGACCTCTACAATGAGCAGTTCTTC. This rearrangement joins TRBV7-9 to TRBJ2-1, with a possible D match to TRBD2 (5 bases). V lost 5 bases, J lost 3 bases, and 17 bases lay in between. CDR1 is SEHNR and CDR2 is FQNEAQ in the germline V gene (reference sequence). The CDR3 contains 16 residues.

In its sample, this clone was seen many times. The chain couples TRBV9 to TRBJ2-3; no reliable D call. The germline V and J ends were trimmed by 1 base and 5 bases, with 5 bases remaining between them. Germline V lookup: CDR1 SGDLS, CDR2 YYNGEE. CDR3 length: 12 residues. The CDR3 region is CASSVTGDTQYF. CDR3 DNA sequence: TGTGCCAGCAGCGTAACGGGAGATACGCAGTATTTT.

This clone has a count of ten or more. The chain is built from TRBV9 and TRBJ2-1, with 10 nucleotides matching TRBD2. Germline V gene data show CDR1 as SGDLS and CDR2 as YYNGEE. The CDR3 runs to 15 residues. Germline trimming cut 0 bases from V and 7 bases from J; bases unmatched to any gene: 4. This CDR3 is CASSVGSTSGNEQFF. DNA for the CDR3: TGTGCCAGCAGCGTAGGCTCGACTAGCGGGAATGAGCAGTTCTTC.

The rearrangement joins TRBV11-2 to TRBJ1-1; 8 bases align to TRBD1. From germline, CDR1 is SGHAT and CDR2 FQNNGV. This CDR3 has 16 residues. V shed 10 bases and J 7 bases; nucleotides not matched to a gene: 20. The CDR3 region has the DNA TGTGCCAACATCTCGGACAGGGTAGTTAGGGTCGGTGAAGCTTTCTTT. This gives the protein CANISDRVVRVGEAFF. Variable domain in full (rest from reference TRBV11-2 and TRBJ1-1): EAGVAQSPRYKIIEKRQSVAFWCNPISGHATLYWYQQILGQGPKLLIQFQNNGVVDDSQLPKDRFSAERLKGVDSTLKIQPAKLEDSAVYLCANISDRVVRVGEAFFGQGTRLTVV.

Note on this clone: The identical CDR3 is also encoded by other nucleotide sequences in the sample. This chain uses TRBV6-1 with TRBJ1-3; 7 positions match TRBD1. Germline lookup yields CDR1 MNHNS and CDR2 SASEGT. This CDR3 has 15 amino acids. V lost 5 bases to trimming and J lost 2 bases; unmatched junction nucleotides: 6. The CDR3 DNA sequence: TGTGCCAGCAGTCCCCAGGGGGTAACTGGAAACACCATATATTTT. The encoded protein is CASSPQGVTGNTIYF.

The genes are TRBV20-1 and TRBJ2-7; D may be TRBD2 (5 bases). Germline loops: CDR1 DFQATT, CDR2 SNEGSKA (reference sequence). V lost 0 bases, J lost 7 bases, and 13 bases lay in between. The CDR3 extends over 13 amino acids. The DNA for the CDR3 is TGCAGTGCTAGAGATCTGCCGGGGTGGGAGCAGTACTTC. Amino acids: CSARDLPGWEQYF.

By share of the sample, this clone is medium-sized. The rearrangement uses TRBV12-3 or TRBV12-4 and TRBJ2-7, with D perhaps TRBD2 (7 bases). V shed 2 bases and J shed 3 bases, with 14 bases lying between them. The CDR3 spans 15 residues. The CDR3 reads CASSLLGGPHYEQYF. CDR3 DNA: TGTGCCAGCAGTTTATTGGGGGGGCCCCACTACGAGCAGTACTTC.

This clone was recorded many times. This chain joins TRBV6-1 and TRBJ1-1; weak D call: TRBD1 (6 bases). Trimming left V 6 bases short and J 4 bases short, with 15 bases between. The length of the CDR3 is 14 residues. The germline V gene encodes CDR1 MNHNS and CDR2 SASEGT. CDR3 amino acids: CASRREARGTEAFF. The CDR3 nucleotides are TGTGCCAGCAGAAGGGAGGCCAGGGGCACTGAAGCTTTCTTT.

In this sample, this clone turned up many times. The rearrangement links TRBV9 to TRBJ2-1, with D uncertain. Trimming cost V 2 bases and J 6 bases, with 18 bases left between them. The CDR3 is made up of 16 amino acids. Germline loops: CDR1 SGDLS, CDR2 YYNGEE. For the CDR3, the DNA is TGTGCCAGCAGCGTGCGCTGGGCAGACACACGCAATGAGCAGTTCTTC. Protein: CASSVRWADTRNEQFF.

In this sample, this clone turned up a few times. The genes are TRBV29-1 and TRBJ2-7; tentative D call: TRBD1 (6 bases). The V and J ends lost 7 bases and 0 bases respectively, with 19 bases between them. The CDR3 runs to 15 residues. Germline V gives CDR1 SQVTM, CDR2 ANQGSEA. Here the CDR3 reads CSATPGTSSSYEQYF. For the CDR3, the DNA is TGCAGCGCCACCCCCGGGACATCCAGCTCCTACGAGCAGTACTTC.

Sample share makes this clone medium-sized. This sequence joins TRBV19 and TRBJ1-1, with D maybe TRBD1 (5 bases). Trimming stripped 6 bases from V and 5 bases from J, with 16 bases between. Germline V CDR1 and CDR2: LNHDA, SQIVND (reference sequence). This CDR3 has 14 amino acids. The CDR3 loop is CASRARQLRTEAFF. In DNA, the CDR3 is TGTGCCAGTAGGGCCAGACAGTTACGAACTGAAGCTTTCTTT.

This clone was counted ten times or more. J is TRBJ1-5 and V is TRBV20-1; no reliable D call. CDR1 and CDR2 from the germline V gene are DFQATT and SNEGSKA (reference sequence). V was trimmed by 0 bases and J by 7 bases, leaving 10 bases between them. The CDR3 has 13 residues. CDR3 residues: CSARDRESQPQHF. The CDR3, as DNA: TGCAGTGCTAGAGATAGGGAGTCGCAGCCCCAGCATTTT.

There are many counts of this clone. The V and J genes are TRBV6-5 and TRBJ2-2; D uncertain. Per germline, CDR1 MNHEY and CDR2 SVGAGI. This CDR3 comprises 15 residues. Trimming shortened V by 0 bases and J by 3 bases, and 8 bases separated the two germline ends. The CDR3 nucleotides read TGTGCCAGCAGTTACTCCCCTTCTTACACCGGGGAGCTGTTTTTT. This codes for CASSYSPSYTGELFF.

This clone was seen just once. The rearrangement joins TRBV6-1 to TRBJ1-6; a weak D match, TRBD1 (6 bases). This CDR3 has 15 residues. Germline assignment: CDR1 MNHNS and CDR2 SASEGT. The CDR3 coding sequence is TGTGGGTGGCTCGGGGGGACACCGTATAATTCACCCCTCCACTTT. It encodes CGWLGGTPYNSPLHF.

This clone was observed at least ten times. The chain employs TRBV7-6 and TRBJ2-6, with D tentatively TRBD2 (7 bases). From germline, CDR1 is SGHVS and CDR2 FNYEAQ. Trimming left V 5 bases short and J 2 bases short, with 19 bases between. The CDR3 totals 18 residues. CDR3 amino acids: CASSPRRGQGAGANVLTF. The CDR3 region has the DNA TGTGCCAGCAGCCCTCGGCGGGGGCAAGGTGCTGGGGCCAACGTCCTGACTTTC.

This clone was seen only a few times. A much larger clone sits a single nucleotide away, making a read error possible. V gene TRBV12-3 or TRBV12-4 combines with J gene TRBJ2-1; D is perhaps TRBD1 or TRBD2 (7 bases each). The length of the CDR3 is 21 residues. Trimming cost V 5 bases and J 7 bases, with 36 bases left between them. The CDR3 is CASSPGGGGGVAEGLRNEQFF. CDR3 bases: TGTGCCAGCAGTCCCGGGGGAGGGGGCGGCGTGGCGGAGGGTTTGAGAAATGAGCAGTTCTTC.

Points on this clone: The same CDR3 also results from other DNA sequences found in this sample. The rearrangement links TRBV12-3 or TRBV12-4 to TRBJ2-2; perhaps D is TRBD1 or TRBD2 (5 bases each). CDR3 size: 14 residues. The germline V and J ends were trimmed by 3 bases and 8 bases, with 13 bases remaining between them. CDR3 in DNA: TGTGCCAGCAGTTTGTCCGGGGCTCGAGGGGAGCTGTTTTTT. It codes for CASSLSGARGELFF.

This clone was detected many times. The V call is TRBV3-1, the J call TRBJ2-7; possibly TRBD1 for D (6 bases). The CDR3 contains 14 residues. Germline V gives CDR1 LGHDT, CDR2 YNNKEL (reference sequence). The V and J ends lost 5 bases and 5 bases respectively, with 16 bases between them. CDR3 loop: CASSSRTAAHEQYF. For the CDR3, the DNA is TGTGCCAGCAGCTCCCGGACAGCCGCCCACGAGCAGTACTTC.

This rearrangement joins TRBV30 to TRBJ2-2, with 7 bases identical to TRBD1. This CDR3 contains 14 residues. V lost 3 bases and J lost 1; bases outside the gene matches: 2. CDR1 is GTSNPN and CDR2 is SVGIG in the germline V gene (reference sequence). CDR3 coding DNA: TGTGCCTGGAGCAGGGGGTTGAACACCGGGGAGCTGTTTTTT. Protein sequence: CAWSRGLNTGELFF.

For this clone: Germline is not matched at one junction end, which may reflect a read error. The chain is built from TRBV19 and TRBJ2-2; 7 bases agree with TRBD1. The CDR3 has 15 amino acids. Germline values: CDR1 LNHDA, CDR2 SQIVND (reference sequence). DNA of the CDR3: TGTGCCAGTACCCCGCTGGACAGGAACACCGTGGAGCTGTTTTTT. Protein: CASTPLDRNTVELFF.

This clone was detected a few times. The rearrangement joins TRBV5-1 to TRBJ1-6; D remains unclear. V shed 7 bases and J shed 8 bases, with 13 bases lying between them. The CDR3 extends over 13 amino acids. The germline CDR1 and CDR2 sequences are SGHRS and YFSETQ. The CDR3 coding sequence is TGCGCCAGCCGACCGGGCGGTGATTCACCCCTCCACTTT. Translation gives CASRPGGDSPLHF.

As to this clone: Mismatch with germline at one junction end may stem from a read error. The chain employs TRBV2 and TRBJ2-5; D not certain. The CDR3 is made up of 14 amino acids. Germline values: CDR1 SNHLY, CDR2 FYNNEI. CDR3 sequence: CASSDRMGWETQYF. The CDR3 DNA reads as TGTGCTAGCAGTGACCGGATGGGATGGGAGACCCAGTACTTC.